This entry lists 5 T cell receptor beta chains sequenced from one sample in a study of blood T cell repertoires in COVID-19. Assay used: immunoSEQ multiplex PCR; TCRdb lists only in-frame clones, some missing. The sample includes 100,000 to 150,000 clones, about 86% of them seen just once. Sequenced sample: peripheral blood. The receptors here all came from a woman aged 50 to 65 with acute or convalescent COVID-19.

The chain links TRBV19 to TRBJ1-5; D perhaps matches TRBD1 (6 bases). The CDR3 runs to 15 residues. Germline V CDR1 and CDR2: LNHDA, SQIVND (reference sequence). The germline V and J ends were trimmed by 5 bases and 1 base, with 12 bases remaining between them. CDR3 in amino acids: CASSDQGRSNQPQHF. The CDR3 region has the DNA TGTGCCAGTAGTGACCAGGGGCGAAGCAATCAGCCCCAGCATTTT.

The rearrangement links TRBV18 to TRBJ1-4, with D possibly TRBD1 on 5 matching bases. The CDR3 has 17 residues. V was clipped by 5 bases and J by 7 bases, with 23 bases between them. Germline loops: CDR1 KGHSH, CDR2 LQKENI. CDR3 protein: CASSSVRVKGIREKLFF. The CDR3 nucleotides are TGTGCCAGCTCATCGGTTCGGGTAAAGGGGATCCGTGAAAAACTGTTTTTT. Based on the CDR3 plus reference TRBV18 and TRBJ1-4, the full variable domain is NAGVMQNPRHLVRRRGQEARLRCSPMKGHSHVYWYRQLPEEGLKFMVYLQKENIIDESGMPKERFSAEFPKEGPSILRIQQVVRGDSAAYFCASSSVRVKGIREKLFFGSGTQLSVL.

CDR3 DNA sequence: TGTGCCAGTAGTAAAAACAGGGACTCCTACGAGCAGTACTTC. As protein: CASSKNRDSYEQYF. The chain couples TRBV19 to TRBJ2-7; the D gene is possibly TRBD1 (6 bases). V lost 4 bases and J 0 bases, leaving 10 bases between the germline ends. The CDR3 is 14 residues long. Germline loops: CDR1 LNHDA, CDR2 SQIVND (reference sequence).

This chain connects TRBV6-2 or TRBV6-3 to TRBJ1-4; 9 bases align to TRBD1. J was trimmed by 0 bases and V by 2 bases; bases with no gene match: 7. This CDR3 contains 18 residues. The germline CDR1 and CDR2 sequences are MNHEY and SVGEGT. CDR3 in amino acids: CASSYGTGRATTNEKLFF. CDR3 bases: TGTGCCAGCAGTTACGGGACAGGGCGGGCGACAACTAATGAAAAACTGTTTTTT.

The chain uses TRBV18 and TRBJ2-7; 11 nucleotides agree with TRBD1. V lost 3 bases, J lost 1 base, and 5 bases stayed unmatched. This CDR3 has 16 residues. Germline CDR1 and CDR2: KGHSH and LQKENI. The CDR3 loop reads CASSPDRGQGSYEQYF. The DNA of the CDR3 is TGTGCCAGCTCACCGGACAGGGGGCAAGGATCCTACGAGCAGTACTTC.